These T cell receptor beta chains were read from a single sample in a study of blood T cell repertoires in COVID-19. Method: immunoSEQ multiplex PCR; TCRdb's copy keeps in-frame clones and lacks some. The data hold about 220,000 clones, with about four fifths observed a single time. Sequenced material: peripheral blood. All receptors derive from a woman in her 30s who had recovered from COVID-19. Each CDR3 is given with its conserved first and last residue. A D gene is named only where the DNA matches it firmly. Some rows mark clone size as missing; the rest say once, few, many or name a class of expanded clone.

j_call | clone_size | v_call | d_call | cdr3_aa | cdr3_nt
TRBJ1-5 | NA | TRBV9 | TRBD1 | CASSPGTGTQHF | TGTGCCAGCAGCCCTGGGACAGGTACCCAGCATTTT
TRBJ2-5 | once | TRBV27 | NA | CASSWVGRGETQYF | TGTGCCAGCAGCTGGGTCGGGAGAGGGGAGACCCAGTACTTC
TRBJ1-1 | NA | TRBV28 | NA | CASSPPDTAYEAFF | TGTGCCAGCAGTCCCCCGGACACGGCCTATGAAGCTTTCTTT
TRBJ1-6 | NA | TRBV7-9 | NA | CASSLDNSPLHF | TGTGCCAGCAGCCTCGATAATTCACCCCTCCACTTT
TRBJ2-5 | NA | TRBV24-1 | NA | CATSETQGKYQETQYF | TGTGCCACCAGTGAGACGCAGGGGAAGTACCAAGAGACCCAGTACTTC
TRBJ2-7 | once | TRBV2 | TRBD1 | CASSGLDRVAYEQYF | TGTGCCAGCAGTGGTTTAGACAGGGTCGCCTACGAGCAGTACTTC
TRBJ2-1 | NA | TRBV11-1 | TRBD1 | CASSLAQGAYNEQFF | TGTGCCAGCAGCCTCGCTCAGGGGGCCTACAATGAGCAGTTCTTC
TRBJ1-1 | NA | TRBV3-1/TRBV3-2 | NA | CASSGTGYTEAFF | TGTGCCAGCAGCGGAACAGGTTACACTGAAGCTTTCTTT
TRBJ2-1 | NA | TRBV7-2 | TRBD2 | CASSLLSGVAGGNEQFF | TGTGCCAGCAGCCTTCTCTCGGGGGTAGCGGGGGGCAATGAGCAGTTCTTC
TRBJ1-5 | NA | TRBV18 | TRBD1 | CASSPPGQGVNGNQPQHF | TGTGCCAGCTCACCACCGGGACAGGGGGTGAACGGCAATCAGCCCCAGCATTTT
TRBJ2-7 | once | TRBV6-5 | NA | CASSPPAYEQYF | TGTGCCAGCAGCCCACCGGCCTACGAGCAGTACTTC
TRBJ2-1 | once | TRBV29-1 | NA | CSVVGQEGINEQFF | TGCAGCGTTGTCGGACAGGAGGGGATTAATGAGCAGTTCTTC
TRBJ2-2 | few | TRBV5-1 | NA | CASSLMAGVGTGELFF | TGCGCCAGCAGCTTGATGGCAGGCGTAGGCACCGGGGAGCTGTTTTTT
TRBJ2-7 | few | TRBV28 | NA | CASSSRLVDEQYF | TGTGCCAGCAGTTCCCGACTAGTAGATGAGCAGTACTTC
TRBJ1-1 | NA | TRBV6-5 | NA | CASRRAGTEAFF | TGTGCCAGCAGGCGGGCGGGAACTGAAGCTTTCTTT
TRBJ2-7 | NA | TRBV3-1/TRBV3-2 | NA | CASSRASGPPYEQYF | TGTGCCAGCAGCCGGGCGAGCGGTCCGCCCTACGAGCAGTACTTC
TRBJ1-2 | NA | TRBV3-1/TRBV3-2 | TRBD1 | CASSQAGTGAGYTF | TGTGCCAGCAGCCAGGCCGGGACAGGGGCCGGCTACACCTTC
TRBJ2-6 | once | TRBV9 | NA | CASSVAGAGANVLTF | TGTGCCAGCAGCGTAGCAGGGGCCGGGGCCAACGTCCTGACTTTC
TRBJ1-2 | NA | TRBV9 | TRBD1 | CASSATGTALYGYTF | TGTGCCAGCAGCGCTACCGGGACAGCCCTCTATGGCTACACCTTC
TRBJ2-1 | few | TRBV5-1 | NA | CASIRQPSDMGQFF | TGCGCCAGCATAAGACAGCCGAGCGATATGGGGCAGTTCTTC
TRBJ2-3 | NA | TRBV3-1/TRBV3-2 | NA | CASSQDKSYVADTQYF | TGTGCCAGCAGCCAAGATAAATCCTACGTGGCAGATACGCAGTATTTT
TRBJ2-7 | NA | TRBV9 | TRBD1 | CASSATGGFLYEQYF | TGTGCCAGCAGCGCAACAGGGGGCTTTTTGTACGAGCAGTACTTC
TRBJ2-2 | NA | TRBV29-1 | NA | CSVSTNTGELFF | TGCAGCGTAAGCACTAACACCGGGGAGCTGTTTTTT
TRBJ2-6 | NA | TRBV11-2 | TRBD1 | CASSAQGAGANVLTF | TGTGCCAGCAGCGCTCAGGGGGCCGGGGCCAACGTCCTGACTTTC
TRBJ2-1 | NA | TRBV29-1 | TRBD2 | CSVQRTSGFYNEQFF | TGCAGCGTTCAGCGGACTAGCGGATTCTACAATGAGCAGTTCTTC
TRBJ1-4 | NA | TRBV29-1 | NA | CSVGGEANEKLFF | TGCAGCGTTGGCGGTGAGGCGAATGAAAAACTGTTTTTT
TRBJ2-1 | NA | TRBV28 | TRBD2 | CASRRGSSYNEQFF | TGTGCCAGCAGGCGGGGGAGTTCCTACAATGAGCAGTTCTTC
TRBJ1-2 | once | TRBV28 | NA | CASSSSTDGYTF | NA
TRBJ2-5 | once | TRBV11-2 | TRBD2 | CASSRLAGVGETQYF | TGTGCCAGCAGCCGACTGGCGGGAGTAGGTGAGACCCAGTACTTC
TRBJ1-5 | NA | TRBV4-2 | NA | CASSPLTDSNQPQHF | TGTGCCAGCAGCCCCTTGACAGATAGCAATCAGCCCCAGCATTTT
TRBJ1-6 | NA | TRBV9 | NA | CASSAGDNSPLHF | TGTGCCAGCAGCGCAGGGGATAATTCACCCCTCCACTTT
TRBJ1-3 | NA | TRBV28 | TRBD1 | CASSLGTGGRNTIYF | TGTGCCAGCAGCCTGGGGACAGGGGGCCGAAACACCATATATTTT
TRBJ2-2 | NA | TRBV28 | TRBD2 | CASSLFYAGLAGAPNTGELFF | TGTGCCAGCAGTTTATTCTATGCGGGACTAGCGGGAGCCCCGAACACCGGGGAGCTGTTTTTT
TRBJ1-1 | NA | TRBV14 | NA | CASSQLRTVNGLAFF | TGTGCCAGCAGCCAATTAAGGACAGTAAACGGACTCGCTTTCTTT
TRBJ1-6 | NA | TRBV2 | TRBD1 | CASRGRTGPNSPLHF | TGTGCCAGCAGGGGACGGACAGGCCCCAACTCACCCCTCCACTTT
TRBJ2-7 | once | TRBV3-1/TRBV3-2 | NA | CASSQEGGQGEQYF | TGTGCCAGCAGCCAAGAAGGAGGCCAGGGGGAGCAGTACTTC
TRBJ2-7 | once | TRBV24-1 | NA | CATRGSSYEQYF | TGTGCCACCCGGGGGAGCTCCTACGAGCAGTACTTC
TRBJ1-1 | NA | TRBV4-2 | NA | CASSSNAGGNTEAFF | TGTGCCAGCAGCTCCAACGCCGGGGGGAACACTGAAGCTTTCTTT
TRBJ2-7 | NA | TRBV10-3 | NA | CAISESDNSYEQYF | TGTGCCATCAGTGAGTCAGACAACTCCTACGAGCAGTACTTC
TRBJ1-5 | NA | TRBV6-2/TRBV6-3 | TRBD1 | CASSSRTGRVAQHF | TGTGCCAGCAGTTCAAGGACAGGACGGGTAGCCCAGCATTTT
TRBJ1-4 | NA | TRBV11-3 | NA | CASMFGANEKLFF | TGTGCCAGCATGTTCGGGGCTAATGAAAAACTGTTTTTT
TRBJ1-2 | NA | TRBV6-2/TRBV6-3 | NA | CASSYASQGGSYGYTF | TGTGCCAGCAGTTACGCCTCACAGGGTGGGTCCTATGGCTACACCTTC
TRBJ1-1 | NA | TRBV28 | TRBD1 | CASTPGGTGNAEAFF | TGTGCCAGCACCCCTGGGGGGACAGGGAACGCTGAAGCTTTCTTT
TRBJ1-2 | NA | TRBV9 | NA | CASSVAQGFGGYTF | TGTGCCAGCAGCGTAGCCCAGGGATTCGGTGGCTACACCTTC
TRBJ2-7 | NA | TRBV29-1 | TRBD2 | CSVEGLAGGEQYF | TGCAGCGTAGAGGGACTAGCGGGAGGCGAGCAGTACTTC
TRBJ1-1 | NA | TRBV6-5 | NA | CASSYSRGTEAFF | TGTGCCAGCAGTTACTCCCGGGGCACTGAAGCTTTCTTT
TRBJ1-2 | once | TRBV3-1/TRBV3-2 | TRBD1 | CASRDGQGYYGYTF | TGTGCCAGCAGGGACGGACAGGGCTACTATGGCTACACCTTC
TRBJ1-1 | NA | TRBV11-3 | NA | CASIKQGNTEAFF | TGTGCCAGCATCAAACAGGGGAACACTGAAGCTTTCTTT
TRBJ2-3 | NA | TRBV13 | NA | CASSLEYSPRDTQYF | TGTGCCAGCAGCTTGGAGTACTCCCCGAGGGATACGCAGTATTTT
TRBJ1-2 | NA | TRBV28 | NA | CASSLGGGRGSYGYTF | TGTGCCAGCAGTTTAGGGGGTGGCAGGGGTAGCTATGGCTACACCTTC
TRBJ1-1 | NA | TRBV28 | TRBD1 | CASSSQGVMNTEAFF | TGTGCCAGCAGTTCACAGGGGGTCATGAACACTGAAGCTTTCTTT
TRBJ1-2 | NA | TRBV19 | NA | CASSINSYLYGYTF | TGTGCCAGTAGTATAAACAGTTACCTCTATGGCTACACCTTC
TRBJ1-6 | NA | TRBV25-1 | TRBD1 | CASSAHPTGGPNSPLHF | TGTGCCAGCAGTGCCCACCCGACAGGGGGCCCAAATTCACCCCTCCACTTT
TRBJ2-7 | NA | TRBV19 | NA | CASSILSPGGNYEQYF | TGTGCCAGTAGTATACTGTCCCCCGGCGGAAACTACGAGCAGTACTTC
TRBJ2-6 | NA | TRBV6-5 | TRBD1 | CASSYSRTGVHVLTF | TGTGCCAGCAGTTACTCGAGGACAGGGGTGCACGTCCTGACTTTC
TRBJ1-1 | NA | TRBV2 | TRBD1 | CASEKAGGTEAFF | TGTGCCAGCGAGAAAGCAGGGGGCACTGAAGCTTTCTTT
TRBJ2-3 | NA | TRBV21-1 | NA | CASSTGTGSGTDTQYF | TGTGCCAGCAGCACCGGGACAGGGAGTGGCACAGATACGCAGTATTTT
TRBJ1-2 | NA | TRBV28 | NA | CASEDDRYIYGYTF | TGTGCCAGCGAGGACGACAGGTATATCTATGGCTACACCTTC
TRBJ2-7 | NA | TRBV7-3 | TRBD1 | CASSPGQGGGEQYF | TGTGCCAGCAGCCCGGGACAGGGAGGAGGCGAGCAGTACTTC